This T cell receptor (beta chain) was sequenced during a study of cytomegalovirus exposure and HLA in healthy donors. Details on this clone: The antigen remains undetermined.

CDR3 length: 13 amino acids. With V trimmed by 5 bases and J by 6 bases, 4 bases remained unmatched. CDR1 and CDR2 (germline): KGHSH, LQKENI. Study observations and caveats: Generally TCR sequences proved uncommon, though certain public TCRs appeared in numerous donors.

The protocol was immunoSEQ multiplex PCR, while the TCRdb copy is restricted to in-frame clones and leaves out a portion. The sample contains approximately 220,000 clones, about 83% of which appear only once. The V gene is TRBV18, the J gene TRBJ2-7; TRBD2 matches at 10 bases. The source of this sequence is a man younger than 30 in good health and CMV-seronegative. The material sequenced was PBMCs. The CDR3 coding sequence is TGTGCCAGCTCAGGGGGACTAGCGACCGAGCAGTACTTC. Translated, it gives CASSGGLATEQYF.